This T cell receptor beta chain was captured in a study of breast tumors, draining lymph nodes, adjacent tissues. Comments on this clonotype: No antigen is known for it.

General study points: Luminal-like breast cancer showed significantly higher tumor–nontumor repertoire similarity than basal-like. The lymph node origin of tumor T cells was framed as consistent with a hypothesis, not demonstrated. Tumor TCR diversity was below lymph nodes but above nontumor tissue.

This CDR3 comprises 15 residues. CDR1 and CDR2 (germline): SGDLS, YYNGEE. V shed 0 bases and J shed 2 bases, with 11 bases lying between them. A single record per CDR3 protein comes from TCRdb applying MiXCR to the multiplex PCR reads. The sample has roughly 14,000 distinct CDR3 sequences, 55% seen once. The TCR originated in a female donor with breast cancer. Some clones in this sample may be carry-over from other donors' samples. The source material was tumor-adjacent breast tissue. The rearrangement links TRBV9 to TRBJ2-5; D gene unclear. The CDR3 protein is CASSVADRRQETQYF. The CDR3 coding sequence is TGTGCCAGCAGCGTAGCAGACCGTAGGCAAGAGACCCAGTACTTC.